These T cell receptor beta chains were read from a single sample in a study of blood T cell repertoires in COVID-19. Using immunoSEQ multiplex PCR, the repertoire was profiled, and TCRdb retains in-frame clones only, with some absent. The sample has about 93,000 clones; 75% to 90% are singletons. Sequenced material: peripheral blood. These receptors came from a human donor with active COVID-19. The donor label of this sample is uncertain. The CDR3 runs from the conserved cysteine through the conserved F or W. Clone size is shown for a subset of rows, as once, few, many or a class of expanded clone.

v_call: TRBV5-1
clone_size: NA
cdr3_aa: CASTPGGEETQYF

v_call: TRBV5-4
clone_size: NA
cdr3_aa: CASSQPGTPSEQYF

v_call: TRBV7-9
clone_size: NA
cdr3_aa: CASGDNEQFF

v_call: TRBV25-1
clone_size: NA
cdr3_aa: CASSERTSGGEDQYF

v_call: TRBV7-8
clone_size: NA
cdr3_aa: CASSLGSGNSPLHF

v_call: TRBV28
clone_size: NA
cdr3_aa: CASSPQRQIPSNQPQHF

v_call: TRBV5-1
clone_size: NA
cdr3_aa: CASSIGQNEKLFF

v_call: TRBV27
clone_size: NA
cdr3_aa: CASSAGQLYEQYF

v_call: TRBV5-4
clone_size: NA
cdr3_aa: CASSPTGAGETQYF

v_call: TRBV7-7
clone_size: NA
cdr3_aa: CASSSQETQYF

v_call: TRBV29-1
clone_size: NA
cdr3_aa: CSVSDGYEQYF

v_call: TRBV6-5
clone_size: NA
cdr3_aa: CATARDHNSPLHF

v_call: TRBV4-2
clone_size: NA
cdr3_aa: CASSEGLGTGLPALHF

v_call: TRBV7-8
clone_size: NA
cdr3_aa: CASSLVPGANYGYTF

v_call: TRBV18
clone_size: NA
cdr3_aa: CASSTSGGTDTQYF

v_call: TRBV4-3
clone_size: NA
cdr3_aa: CASSPQVTRNTEAFF

v_call: TRBV9
clone_size: NA
cdr3_aa: CASSVGGHSGNTIYF

v_call: TRBV19
clone_size: NA
cdr3_aa: CASRPGTALFYGYTF

v_call: TRBV29-1
clone_size: NA
cdr3_aa: CSVEAAGATEAFF

v_call: TRBV5-4
clone_size: few
cdr3_aa: CASKRQGPYSNEKLFF

v_call: TRBV6-1
clone_size: once
cdr3_aa: CATVRGNQETQYF

v_call: TRBV5-1
clone_size: NA
cdr3_aa: CASSFAAGGGTGELFF

v_call: TRBV28
clone_size: NA
cdr3_aa: CASSFRRGSEKLFF

v_call: TRBV11-2
clone_size: NA
cdr3_aa: CASSLGGSYGYTF

v_call: TRBV6-5
clone_size: NA
cdr3_aa: CASSHRGHNNSPLHF

v_call: TRBV7-9
clone_size: NA
cdr3_aa: CASSLDIGTDYEQYF

v_call: TRBV7-9
clone_size: NA
cdr3_aa: CASSLRDSPTGELFF

v_call: TRBV7-2
clone_size: NA
cdr3_aa: CASSSGQGNYEQYF

v_call: TRBV18
clone_size: NA
cdr3_aa: CASSFRQAGNTEAFF

v_call: TRBV19
clone_size: NA
cdr3_aa: CASTQRAGNYGYTF

v_call: TRBV9
clone_size: NA
cdr3_aa: CASSVVGGDGNTIYF

v_call: TRBV6-2/TRBV6-3
clone_size: NA
cdr3_aa: CASSVLANNEQFF

v_call: TRBV19
clone_size: NA
cdr3_aa: CASSIWGQGARNSPLHF

v_call: TRBV19
clone_size: NA
cdr3_aa: CASSPPGLAGAYNEQFF

v_call: TRBV20-1
clone_size: once
cdr3_aa: CSASRQGEMYSNQPQHF

v_call: TRBV29-1
clone_size: NA
cdr3_aa: CSVRQGTYEQYF

v_call: TRBV7-9
clone_size: few
cdr3_aa: CASSSGTGDYGYTF

v_call: TRBV19
clone_size: NA
cdr3_aa: CARNQMNTEAFF

v_call: TRBV6-5
clone_size: NA
cdr3_aa: CASSRTGYTEAFF

v_call: TRBV7-2
clone_size: NA
cdr3_aa: CASSLAMASGGGETQYF

v_call: TRBV6-5
clone_size: NA
cdr3_aa: CASMFLSAQYF